Sequencing of this TCR beta chain was carried out in a study of T cell responses to AZD1222 COVID-19 vaccine. Notes on the study in general: Recipients of AZD1222 seropositive at baseline numbered only 6 or 7.

Within the sample, this clone is medium-sized. Its antigen is undetermined. CDR1 KGHSH and CDR2 LQKENI come from the germline V gene. V shed 5 bases, J shed 4 bases, and the junction held 6 bases outside the gene matches. The CDR3 sequence is 14 residues long. Clones were sequenced by immunoSEQ multiplex PCR, and TCRdb holds only the in-frame ones, with some missing. Of about 120,000 clones listed, around 88% are singletons. The sample here was peripheral blood, taken on day 0 of AZD1222 vaccination. The chain employs TRBV18 and TRBJ2-7; 9 bases align to TRBD1. The sequence was obtained from an adult in good health. CDR3 bases: TGTGCCAGCTCATCTACAGGGGGCGAGTACGAGCAGTACTTC. As protein: CASSSTGGEYEQYF.